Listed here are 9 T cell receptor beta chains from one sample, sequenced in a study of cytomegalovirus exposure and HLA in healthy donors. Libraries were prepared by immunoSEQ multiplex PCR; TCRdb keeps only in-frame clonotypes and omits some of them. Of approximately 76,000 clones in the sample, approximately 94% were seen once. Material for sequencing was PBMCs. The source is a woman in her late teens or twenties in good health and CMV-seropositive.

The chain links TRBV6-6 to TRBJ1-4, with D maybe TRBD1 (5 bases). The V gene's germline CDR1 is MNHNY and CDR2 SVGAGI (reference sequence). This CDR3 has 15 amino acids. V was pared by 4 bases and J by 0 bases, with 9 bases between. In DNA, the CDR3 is TGTGCCAGCAGTTTGACAGCCGCAACTAATGAAAAACTGTTTTTT. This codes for CASSLTAATNEKLFF.

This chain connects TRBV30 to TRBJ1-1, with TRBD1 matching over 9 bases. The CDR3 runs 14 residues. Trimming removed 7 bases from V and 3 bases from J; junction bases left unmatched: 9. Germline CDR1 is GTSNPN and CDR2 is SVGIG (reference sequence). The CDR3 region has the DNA TGTGCCTTGCCCGGACAGGGGTCGTACACTGAAGCTTTCTTT. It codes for CALPGQGSYTEAFF.

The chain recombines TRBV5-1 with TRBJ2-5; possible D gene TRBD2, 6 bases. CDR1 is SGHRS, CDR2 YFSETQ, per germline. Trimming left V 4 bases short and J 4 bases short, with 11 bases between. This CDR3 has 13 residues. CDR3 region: CASSPQGGETQYF. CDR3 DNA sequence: TGCGCCAGCAGCCCTCAGGGAGGAGAGACCCAGTACTTC.

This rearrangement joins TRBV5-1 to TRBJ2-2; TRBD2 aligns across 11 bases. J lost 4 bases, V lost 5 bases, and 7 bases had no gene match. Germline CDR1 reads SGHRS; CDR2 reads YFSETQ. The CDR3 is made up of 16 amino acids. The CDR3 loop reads CASSQSLAGVTGELFF. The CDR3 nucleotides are TGCGCCAGCAGTCAGTCACTAGCGGGAGTCACCGGGGAGCTGTTTTTT. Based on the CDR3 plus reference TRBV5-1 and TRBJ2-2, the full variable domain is KAGVTQTPRYLIKTRGQQVTLSCSPISGHRSVSWYQQTPGQGLQFLFEYFSETQRNKGNFPGRFSGRQFSNSRSEMNVSTLELGDSALYLCASSQSLAGVTGELFFGEGSRLTVL.

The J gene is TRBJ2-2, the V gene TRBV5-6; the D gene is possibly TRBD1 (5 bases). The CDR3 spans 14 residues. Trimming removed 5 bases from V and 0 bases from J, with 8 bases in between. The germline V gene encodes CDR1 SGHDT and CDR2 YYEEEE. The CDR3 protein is CASSLTANTGELFF. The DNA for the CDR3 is TGTGCCAGCAGTTTGACAGCGAACACCGGGGAGCTGTTTTTT.

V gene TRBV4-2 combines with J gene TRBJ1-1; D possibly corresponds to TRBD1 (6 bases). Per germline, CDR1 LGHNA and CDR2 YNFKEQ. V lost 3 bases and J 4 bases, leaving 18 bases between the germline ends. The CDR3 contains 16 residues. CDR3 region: CASSHLNTGFSTEAFF. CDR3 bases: TGTGCCAGCAGCCATCTAAACACAGGGTTTAGCACTGAAGCTTTCTTT.

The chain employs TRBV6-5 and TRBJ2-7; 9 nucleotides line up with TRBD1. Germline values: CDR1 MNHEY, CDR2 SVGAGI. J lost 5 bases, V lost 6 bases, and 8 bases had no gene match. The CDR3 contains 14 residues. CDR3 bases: TGTGCCAGCAGCCAACAACAGGGGGCCCACGAGCAGTACTTC. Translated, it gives CASSQQQGAHEQYF.

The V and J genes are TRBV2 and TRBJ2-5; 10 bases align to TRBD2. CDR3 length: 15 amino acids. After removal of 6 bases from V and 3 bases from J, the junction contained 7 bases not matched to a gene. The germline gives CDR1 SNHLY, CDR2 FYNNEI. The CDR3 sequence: CASRPTSGAKETQYF. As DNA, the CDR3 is TGTGCCAGCAGGCCTACTAGCGGGGCTAAAGAGACCCAGTACTTC.

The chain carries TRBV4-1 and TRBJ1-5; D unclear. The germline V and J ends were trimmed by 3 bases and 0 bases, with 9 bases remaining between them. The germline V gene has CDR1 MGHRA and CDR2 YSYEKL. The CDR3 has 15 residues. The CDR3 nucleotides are TGCGCCAGCAGCCACCCTACAGATAGCAATCAGCCCCAGCATTTT. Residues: CASSHPTDSNQPQHF.